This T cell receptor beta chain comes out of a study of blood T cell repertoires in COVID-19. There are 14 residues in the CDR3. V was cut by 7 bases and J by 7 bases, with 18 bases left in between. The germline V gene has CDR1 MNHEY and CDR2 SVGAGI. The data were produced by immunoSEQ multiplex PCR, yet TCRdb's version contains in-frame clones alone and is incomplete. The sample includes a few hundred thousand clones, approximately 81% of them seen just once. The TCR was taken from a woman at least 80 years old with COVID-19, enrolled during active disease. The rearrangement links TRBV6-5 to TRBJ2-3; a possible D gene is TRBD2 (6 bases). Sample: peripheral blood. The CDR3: CASTSGSSDNTQYF. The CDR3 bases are TGTGCCAGCACCTCAGGGTCTAGCGACAATACGCAGTATTTT.